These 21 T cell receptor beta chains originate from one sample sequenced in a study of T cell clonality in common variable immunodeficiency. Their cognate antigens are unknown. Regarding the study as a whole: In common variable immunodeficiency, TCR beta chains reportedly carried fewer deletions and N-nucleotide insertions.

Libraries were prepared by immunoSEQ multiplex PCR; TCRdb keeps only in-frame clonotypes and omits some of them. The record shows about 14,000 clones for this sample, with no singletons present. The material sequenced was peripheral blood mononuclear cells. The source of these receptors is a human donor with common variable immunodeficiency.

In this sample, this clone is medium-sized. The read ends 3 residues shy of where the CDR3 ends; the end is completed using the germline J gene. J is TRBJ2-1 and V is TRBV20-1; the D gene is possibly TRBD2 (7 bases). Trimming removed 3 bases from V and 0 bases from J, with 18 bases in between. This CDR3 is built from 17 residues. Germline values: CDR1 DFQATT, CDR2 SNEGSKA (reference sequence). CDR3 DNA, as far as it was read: TGCAGTGCTAGGGGGTTAACGGGGGGCCTCTCCTACAATGAG. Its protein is CSARGLTGGLSYNE. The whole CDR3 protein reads CSARGLTGGLSYNEQFF.

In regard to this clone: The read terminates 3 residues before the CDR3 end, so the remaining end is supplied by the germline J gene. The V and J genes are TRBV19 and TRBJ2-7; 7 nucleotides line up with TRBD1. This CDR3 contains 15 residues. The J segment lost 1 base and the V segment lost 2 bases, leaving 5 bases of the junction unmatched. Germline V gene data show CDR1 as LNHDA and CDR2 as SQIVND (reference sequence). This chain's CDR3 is CASSISRGISYEQYF. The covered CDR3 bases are TGTGCCAGTAGTATAAGCAGGGGGATATCCTACGAG.

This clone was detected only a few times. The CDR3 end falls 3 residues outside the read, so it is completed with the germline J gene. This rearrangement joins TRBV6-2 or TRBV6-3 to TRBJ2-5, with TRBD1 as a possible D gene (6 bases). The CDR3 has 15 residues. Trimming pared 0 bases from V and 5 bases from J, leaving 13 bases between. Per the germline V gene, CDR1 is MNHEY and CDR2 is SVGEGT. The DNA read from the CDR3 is TGTGCCAGCAGTTACTCCAGGGGAATGCGGGAGACC. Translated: CASSYSRGMRET. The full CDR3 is CASSYSRGMRETQYF.

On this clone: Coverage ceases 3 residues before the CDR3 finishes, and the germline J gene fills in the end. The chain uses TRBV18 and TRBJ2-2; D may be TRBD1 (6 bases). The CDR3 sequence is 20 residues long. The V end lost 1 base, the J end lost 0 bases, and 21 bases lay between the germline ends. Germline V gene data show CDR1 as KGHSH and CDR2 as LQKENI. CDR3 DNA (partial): TGTGCCAGCTCACCACTTTCCTCCAGGACGGGACATTCGAACACCGGGGAG. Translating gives CASSPLSSRTGHSNTGE. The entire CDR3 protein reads CASSPLSSRTGHSNTGELFF.

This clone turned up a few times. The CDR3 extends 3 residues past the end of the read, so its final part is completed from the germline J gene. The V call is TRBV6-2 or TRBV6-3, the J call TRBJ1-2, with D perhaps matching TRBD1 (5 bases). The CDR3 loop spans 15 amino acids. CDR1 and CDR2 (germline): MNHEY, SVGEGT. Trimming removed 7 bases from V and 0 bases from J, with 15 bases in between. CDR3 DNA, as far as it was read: TGTGCCAGCATTCCAAACAGGATATCTAACTATGGC. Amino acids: CASIPNRISNYG. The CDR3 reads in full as CASIPNRISNYGYTF.

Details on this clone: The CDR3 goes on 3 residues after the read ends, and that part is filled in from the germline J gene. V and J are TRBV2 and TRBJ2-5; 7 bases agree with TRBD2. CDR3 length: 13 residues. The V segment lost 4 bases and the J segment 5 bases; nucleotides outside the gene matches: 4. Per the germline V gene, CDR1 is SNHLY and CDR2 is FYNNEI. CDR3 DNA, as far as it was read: TGTGCCAGCAGTGCGGGGGGACCGGAGACC. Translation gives CASSAGGPET. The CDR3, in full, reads CASSAGGPETQYF. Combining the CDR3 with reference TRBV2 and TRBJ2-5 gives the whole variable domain EPEVTQTPSHQVTQMGQEVILRCVPISNHLYFYWYRQILGQKVEFLVSFYNNEISEKSEIFDDQFSVERPDGSNFTLKIRSTKLEDSAMYFCASSAGGPETQYFGPGTRLLVL.

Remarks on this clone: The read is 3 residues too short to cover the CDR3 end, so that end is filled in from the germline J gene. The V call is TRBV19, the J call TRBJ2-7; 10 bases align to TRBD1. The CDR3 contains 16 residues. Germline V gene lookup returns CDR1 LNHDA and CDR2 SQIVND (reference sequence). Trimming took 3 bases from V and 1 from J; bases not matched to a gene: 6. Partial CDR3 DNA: TGTGCCAGTAGTATGGCGGGGGACAGGGGATCCTACGAG. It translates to CASSMAGDRGSYE. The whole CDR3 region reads CASSMAGDRGSYEQYF. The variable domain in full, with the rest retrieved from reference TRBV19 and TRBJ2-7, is DGGITQSPKYLFRKEGQNVTLSCEQNLNHDAMYWYRQDPGQGLRLIYYSQIVNDFQKGDIAEGYSVSREKKESFPLTVTSAQKNPTAFYLCASSMAGDRGSYEQYFGPGTRLTVT.

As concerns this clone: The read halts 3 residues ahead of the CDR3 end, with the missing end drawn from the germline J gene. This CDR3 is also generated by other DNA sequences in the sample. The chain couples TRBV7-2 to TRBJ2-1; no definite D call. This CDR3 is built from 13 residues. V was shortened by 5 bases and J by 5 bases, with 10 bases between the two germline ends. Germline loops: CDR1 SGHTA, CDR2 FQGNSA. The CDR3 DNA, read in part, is TGTGCCAGCAGCCTAACTACTAACAATGAG. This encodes CASSLTTNNE. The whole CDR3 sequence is CASSLTTNNEQFF.

The sequenced CDR3 bases are TGTGCCAGCTCACCACAGGGCAAGGGGGAGACC. Translating gives CASSPQGKGET. The whole CDR3 reads CASSPQGKGETQYF. The rearrangement joins TRBV18 to TRBJ2-5; perhaps TRBD1 as D (5 bases). Read data end 3 residues before the CDR3 end; the end is taken from the germline J gene. The CDR3 loop spans 14 amino acids. Trimming pared 1 base from V and 5 bases from J, leaving 11 bases between. Per germline, CDR1 KGHSH and CDR2 LQKENI.

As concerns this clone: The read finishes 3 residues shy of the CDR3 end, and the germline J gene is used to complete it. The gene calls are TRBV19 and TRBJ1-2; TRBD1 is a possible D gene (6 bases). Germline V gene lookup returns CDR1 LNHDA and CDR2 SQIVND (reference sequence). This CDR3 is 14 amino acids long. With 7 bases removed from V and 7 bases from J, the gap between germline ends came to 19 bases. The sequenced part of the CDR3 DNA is TGTGCCAGTACTGGGGGGGACACTGAACGTGGC. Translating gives CASTGGDTERG. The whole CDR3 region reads CASTGGDTERGYTF.

The CDR3: CASSGSQGTEAFF. The CDR3 DNA, read in part, is TGTGCCAGCTCAGGAAGTCAGGGGACTGAA. The chain carries TRBV18 and TRBJ1-1, with a possible D match to TRBD1 (6 bases). The read stops 3 residues short of the end of the CDR3; the missing end is completed from the germline J gene. The CDR3 extends over 13 amino acids. The germline CDR1 and CDR2 sequences are KGHSH and LQKENI. Trimming shortened V by 5 bases and J by 5 bases, and 12 bases separated the two germline ends.

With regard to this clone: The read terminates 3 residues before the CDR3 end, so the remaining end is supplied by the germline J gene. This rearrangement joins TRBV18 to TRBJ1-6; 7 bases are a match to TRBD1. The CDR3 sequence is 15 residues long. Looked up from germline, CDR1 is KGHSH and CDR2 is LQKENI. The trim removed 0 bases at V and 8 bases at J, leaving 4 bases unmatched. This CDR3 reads CASSPPGTADSPLHF. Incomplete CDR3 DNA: TGTGCCAGCTCACCACCGGGGACAGCGGATTCACCC. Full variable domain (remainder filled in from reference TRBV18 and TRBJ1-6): NAGVMQNPRHLVRRRGQEARLRCSPMKGHSHVYWYRQLPEEGLKFMVYLQKENIIDESGMPKERFSAEFPKEGPSILRIQQVVRGDSAAYFCASSPPGTADSPLHFGNGTRLTVT.

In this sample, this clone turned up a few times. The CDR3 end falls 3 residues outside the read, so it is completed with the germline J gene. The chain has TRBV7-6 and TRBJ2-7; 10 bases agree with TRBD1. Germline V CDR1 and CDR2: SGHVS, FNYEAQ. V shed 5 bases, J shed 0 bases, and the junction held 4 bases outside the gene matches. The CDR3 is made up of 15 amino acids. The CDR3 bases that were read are TGTGCCAGCAGCCGGGACAGGGGTAGCTCCTACGAG. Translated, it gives CASSRDRGSSYE. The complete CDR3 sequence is CASSRDRGSSYEQYF.

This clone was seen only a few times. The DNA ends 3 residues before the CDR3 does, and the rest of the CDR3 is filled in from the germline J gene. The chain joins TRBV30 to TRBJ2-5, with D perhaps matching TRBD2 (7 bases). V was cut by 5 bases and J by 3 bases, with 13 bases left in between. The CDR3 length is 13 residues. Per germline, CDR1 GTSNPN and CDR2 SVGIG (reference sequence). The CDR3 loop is CAWGGDKKETQYF. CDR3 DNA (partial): TGTGCCTGGGGGGGGGACAAAAAAGAGACC.

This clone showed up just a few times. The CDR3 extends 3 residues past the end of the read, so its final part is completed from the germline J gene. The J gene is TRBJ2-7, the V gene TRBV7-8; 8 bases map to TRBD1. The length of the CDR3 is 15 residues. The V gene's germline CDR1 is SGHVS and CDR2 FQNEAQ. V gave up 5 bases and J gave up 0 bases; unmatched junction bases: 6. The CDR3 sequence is CASSKTGGSSYEQYF. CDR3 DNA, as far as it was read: TGTGCCAGCAGCAAAACAGGGGGGTCCTCCTACGAG.

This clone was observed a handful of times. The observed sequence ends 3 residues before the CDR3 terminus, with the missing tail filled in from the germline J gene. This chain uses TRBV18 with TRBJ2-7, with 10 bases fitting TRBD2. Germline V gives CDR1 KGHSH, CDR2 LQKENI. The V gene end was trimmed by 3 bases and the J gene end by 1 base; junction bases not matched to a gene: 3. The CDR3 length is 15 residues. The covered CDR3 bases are TGTGCCAGCTCACCCCTAGCGGGGGAGTCCTACGAG. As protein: CASSPLAGESYE. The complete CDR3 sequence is CASSPLAGESYEQYF.

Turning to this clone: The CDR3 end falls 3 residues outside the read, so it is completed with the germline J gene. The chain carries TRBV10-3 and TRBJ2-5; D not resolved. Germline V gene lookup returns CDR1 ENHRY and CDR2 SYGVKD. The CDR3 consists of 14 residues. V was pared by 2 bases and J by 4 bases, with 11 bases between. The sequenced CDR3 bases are TGTGCCATCAGTGAGAGTGCGGCTGGAGAGACC. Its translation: CAISESAAGET. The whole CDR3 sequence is CAISESAAGETQYF.

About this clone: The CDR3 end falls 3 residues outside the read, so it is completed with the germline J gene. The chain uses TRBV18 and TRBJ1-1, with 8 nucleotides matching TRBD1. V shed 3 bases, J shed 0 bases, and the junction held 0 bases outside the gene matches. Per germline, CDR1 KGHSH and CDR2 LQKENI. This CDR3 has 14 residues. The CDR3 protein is CASSPRGLNTEAFF. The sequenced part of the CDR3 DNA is TGTGCCAGCTCACCCAGGGGGCTGAACACTGAA.

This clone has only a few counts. The chain's CDR3 is CASSPAGGLETQYF. The sequenced part of the CDR3 DNA is TGTGCCAGCAGCCCCGCGGGGGGGCTGGAGACC. The rearrangement joins TRBV7-2 to TRBJ2-5, with 9 bases lining up with TRBD2. The read is 3 residues too short to cover the CDR3 end, so that end is filled in from the germline J gene. J gave up 5 bases and V 5 bases, and 6 bases lay outside the gene matches. CDR1 is SGHTA and CDR2 is FQGNSA in the germline V gene. This CDR3 has 14 residues.

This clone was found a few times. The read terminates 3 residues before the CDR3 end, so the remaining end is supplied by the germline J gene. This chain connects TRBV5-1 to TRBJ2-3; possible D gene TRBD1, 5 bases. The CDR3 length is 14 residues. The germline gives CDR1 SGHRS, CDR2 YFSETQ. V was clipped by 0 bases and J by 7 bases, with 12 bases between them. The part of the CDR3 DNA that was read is TGCGCCAGCAGCTTGGACGCCAGGGAAAATACG. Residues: CASSLDARENT. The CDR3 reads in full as CASSLDARENTQYF.

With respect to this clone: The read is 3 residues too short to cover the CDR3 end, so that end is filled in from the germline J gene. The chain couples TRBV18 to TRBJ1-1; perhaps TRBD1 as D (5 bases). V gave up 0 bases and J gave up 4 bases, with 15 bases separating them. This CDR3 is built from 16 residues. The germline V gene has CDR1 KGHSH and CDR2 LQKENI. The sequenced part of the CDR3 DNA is TGTGCCAGCTCACCACCGGCTGGGGGGGTGGGCACTGAA. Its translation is CASSPPAGGVGTE. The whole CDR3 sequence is CASSPPAGGVGTEAFF.